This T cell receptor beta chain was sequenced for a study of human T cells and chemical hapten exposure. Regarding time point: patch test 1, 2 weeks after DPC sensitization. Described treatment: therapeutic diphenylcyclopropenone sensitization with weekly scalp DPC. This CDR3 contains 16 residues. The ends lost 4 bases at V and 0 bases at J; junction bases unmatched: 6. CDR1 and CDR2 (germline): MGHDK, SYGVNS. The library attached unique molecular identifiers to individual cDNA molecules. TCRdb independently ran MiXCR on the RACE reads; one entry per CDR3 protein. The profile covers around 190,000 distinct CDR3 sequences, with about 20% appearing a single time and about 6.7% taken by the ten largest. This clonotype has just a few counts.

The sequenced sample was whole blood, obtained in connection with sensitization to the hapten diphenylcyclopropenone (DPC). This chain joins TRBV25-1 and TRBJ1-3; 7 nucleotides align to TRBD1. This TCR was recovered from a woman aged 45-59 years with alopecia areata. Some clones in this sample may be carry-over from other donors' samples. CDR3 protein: CASSVGTAVSGNTIYF. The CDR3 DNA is TGTGCCAGCAGTGTGGGGACAGCCGTCTCTGGAAACACCATATATTTT.